What follows are 13 T cell receptor beta chains derived from one specimen sequenced in a study of blood T cell repertoires in COVID-19. The assay was immunoSEQ multiplex PCR, and TCRdb's table has in-frame clones only and misses some. Among hundreds of thousands of clones listed, around 88% were seen once. The sample taken for sequencing was PBMCs or T cells enriched from blood (not recorded which). The receptors were gathered from a woman in her 40s who had recovered from COVID-19.

The chain joins TRBV10-2 to TRBJ2-7; no clear D gene. The CDR3 covers 13 residues. Germline V CDR1 and CDR2: WSHSY, SAAADI. V was pared by 3 bases and J by 5 bases, with 11 bases between. The CDR3 region has the DNA TGCGCCAGCAGTGAAGGAGCTGAACACGAGCAGTACTTC. This codes for CASSEGAEHEQYF.

The chain couples TRBV9 to TRBJ2-3; 7 nucleotides match TRBD2. Looked up from germline, CDR1 is SGDLS and CDR2 is YYNGEE. This CDR3 spans 15 amino acids. V shed 0 bases and J 6 bases; nucleotides not matched to a gene: 7. CDR3 nucleotides: TGTGCCAGCAGCGTAGCTAGCGGACTTTTGGATACGCAGTATTTT. Translating gives CASSVASGLLDTQYF.

The chain carries TRBV7-2 and TRBJ2-7; perhaps TRBD1 as D (5 bases). The CDR3 is 14 residues long. Germline V gene sequence: CDR1 SGHTA, CDR2 FQGNSA. V was clipped by 5 bases and J by 5 bases, with 16 bases between them. The CDR3 loop reads CASSPLAGKDEQYF. CDR3 sequence (DNA): TGTGCCAGCAGCCCGTTGGCAGGGAAGGACGAGCAGTACTTC.

This clone showed up just a few times. The chain uses TRBV28 and TRBJ2-4; a weak D match, TRBD1 (5 bases). V lost 5 bases, J lost 0 bases, and 14 bases lay in between. The CDR3 has 16 residues. Germline V gene lookup returns CDR1 MDHEN and CDR2 SYDVKM. The CDR3 reads CASSPTGTLAKNIQYF. CDR3 nucleotides: TGTGCCAGCAGTCCTACAGGCACACTAGCCAAAAACATTCAGTACTTC.

This sequence joins TRBV18 and TRBJ2-2, with D unclear. Looked up from germline, CDR1 is KGHSH and CDR2 is LQKENI. Trimming stripped 3 bases from V and 7 bases from J, with 12 bases between. The CDR3 extends over 14 amino acids. The CDR3 region has the DNA TGTGCCAGCTCACCTAGAAACAGTCTCGGGGAGCTGTTTTTT. Translating it yields CASSPRNSLGELFF.

The chain joins TRBV28 to TRBJ2-7; a weak D match, TRBD2 (7 bases). Deletions cut 7 bases from V and 1 base from J, with 17 bases between. The CDR3 covers 15 residues. Germline V gene lookup returns CDR1 MDHEN and CDR2 SYDVKM. Here the CDR3 DNA reads TGTGCCAGCAACAAGGGGGGGAGTGGGTCCTACGAGCAGTACTTC. Translating it yields CASNKGGSGSYEQYF.

This CDR3 is CASSLIVTYEQYF. DNA for the CDR3: TGTGCCAGCAGCTTAATAGTAACCTACGAGCAGTACTTC. The rearrangement links TRBV7-9 to TRBJ2-7, with D unresolved. This CDR3 has 13 residues. Germline lookup yields CDR1 SEHNR and CDR2 FQNEAQ (reference sequence). Between the trimmed V and J ends, which lost 2 bases and 2 bases, there was a span of 7 bases.

This chain uses TRBV7-2 with TRBJ2-7; 11 nucleotides agree with TRBD2. In germline, CDR1 is SGHTA, CDR2 FQGNSA. The CDR3 is 15 amino acids. Germline trimming cut 0 bases from V and 2 bases from J; bases unmatched to any gene: 0. CDR3 coding DNA: TGTGCCAGCAGCTTAGCTAGCGGGAGGGCCTACGAGCAGTACTTC. Translating gives CASSLASGRAYEQYF.

The chain is built from TRBV5-1 and TRBJ2-3; 7 positions match TRBD2. Germline V gene lookup returns CDR1 SGHRS and CDR2 YFSETQ. V was pared by 2 bases and J by 7 bases, with 7 bases of the junction left unmatched. The CDR3 consists of 14 residues. CDR3 in DNA: TGCGCCAGCAGCTTAACGGGAGGAGGGAATACGCAGTATTTT. Translated, it gives CASSLTGGGNTQYF.

The chain employs TRBV12-3 or TRBV12-4 and TRBJ1-1; TRBD1 matches 7 bases. Trimming at V came to 10 bases and at J to 2 bases, leaving 7 bases not matched to a gene. The CDR3 consists of 13 residues. DNA of the CDR3: TGTGCCACCCTTCGACAGGGCAACACTGAAGCTTTCTTT. This translates into CATLRQGNTEAFF.

The chain uses TRBV2 and TRBJ2-3; TRBD2 matches at 14 bases. CDR1 and CDR2 from the germline V gene are SNHLY and FYNNEI. CDR3 length: 19 amino acids. The V gene end was trimmed by 6 bases and the J gene end by 0 bases; junction bases not matched to a gene: 11. The CDR3 is CASRDPRLAGGPSTDTQYF. In DNA form, the CDR3 reads TGTGCCAGCAGGGATCCTAGACTAGCGGGAGGGCCTAGCACAGATACGCAGTATTTT. Supplemented by reference TRBV2 and TRBJ2-3, the full variable domain reads EPEVTQTPSHQVTQMGQEVILRCVPISNHLYFYWYRQILGQKVEFLVSFYNNEISEKSEIFDDQFSVERPDGSNFTLKIRSTKLEDSAMYFCASRDPRLAGGPSTDTQYFGPGTRLTVL.

There are a few counts of this clone. This chain joins TRBV24-1 and TRBJ2-1; 7 bases fit TRBD1. Losses at the gene ends were 2 bases for V and 1 base for J; bases not matched to a gene: 4. CDR1 is KGHDR, CDR2 SFDVKD, per germline. CDR3 length: 16 amino acids. In DNA form, the CDR3 reads TGTGCCACCAGTGATTCACAGGGGTTGTCCTACAATGAGCAGTTCTTC. Protein product: CATSDSQGLSYNEQFF.

Here the CDR3 reads CASSLVASGQEAFF. The DNA for the CDR3 is TGTGCCAGCAGCTTAGTAGCCTCAGGACAGGAAGCTTTCTTT. The rearrangement uses TRBV7-9 and TRBJ1-1; D possibly corresponds to TRBD1 (6 bases). The V end lost 1 base, the J end lost 8 bases, and 14 bases lay between the germline ends. This CDR3 is built from 14 residues. The V gene's germline CDR1 is SEHNR and CDR2 FQNEAQ (reference sequence).